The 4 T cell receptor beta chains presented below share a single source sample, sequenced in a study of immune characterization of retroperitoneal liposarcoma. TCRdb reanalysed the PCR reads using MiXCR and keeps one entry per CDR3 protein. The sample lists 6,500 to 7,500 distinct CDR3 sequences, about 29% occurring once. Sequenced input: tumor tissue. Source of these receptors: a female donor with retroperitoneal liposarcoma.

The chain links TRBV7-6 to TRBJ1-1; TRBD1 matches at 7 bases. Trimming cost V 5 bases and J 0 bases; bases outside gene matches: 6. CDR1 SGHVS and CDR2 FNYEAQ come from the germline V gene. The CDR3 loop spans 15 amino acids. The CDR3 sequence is CASSLQTGLNTEAFF. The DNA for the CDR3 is TGTGCCAGCAGCCTCCAGACAGGGTTGAACACTGAAGCTTTCTTT.

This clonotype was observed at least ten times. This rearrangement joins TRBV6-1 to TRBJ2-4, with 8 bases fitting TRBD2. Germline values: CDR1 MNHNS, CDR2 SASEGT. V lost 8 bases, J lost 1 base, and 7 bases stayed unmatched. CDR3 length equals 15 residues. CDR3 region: CASREGTGAKNIQYF. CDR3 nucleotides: TGTGCCAGCCGGGAGGGTACTGGTGCCAAAAACATTCAGTACTTC.

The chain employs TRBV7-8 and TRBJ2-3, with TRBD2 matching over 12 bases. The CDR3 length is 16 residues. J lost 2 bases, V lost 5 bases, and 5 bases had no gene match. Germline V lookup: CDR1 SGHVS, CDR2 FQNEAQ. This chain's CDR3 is CASSPRTSGITDTQYF. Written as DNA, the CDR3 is TGTGCCAGCAGCCCCCGGACTAGCGGGATCACAGATACGCAGTATTTT.

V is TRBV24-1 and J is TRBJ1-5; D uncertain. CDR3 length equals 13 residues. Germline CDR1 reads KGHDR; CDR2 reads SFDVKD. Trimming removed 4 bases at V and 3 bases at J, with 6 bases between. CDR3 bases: TGTGCCACCAGTGAAAGCCACAATCAGCCCCAGCATTTT. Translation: CATSESHNQPQHF.